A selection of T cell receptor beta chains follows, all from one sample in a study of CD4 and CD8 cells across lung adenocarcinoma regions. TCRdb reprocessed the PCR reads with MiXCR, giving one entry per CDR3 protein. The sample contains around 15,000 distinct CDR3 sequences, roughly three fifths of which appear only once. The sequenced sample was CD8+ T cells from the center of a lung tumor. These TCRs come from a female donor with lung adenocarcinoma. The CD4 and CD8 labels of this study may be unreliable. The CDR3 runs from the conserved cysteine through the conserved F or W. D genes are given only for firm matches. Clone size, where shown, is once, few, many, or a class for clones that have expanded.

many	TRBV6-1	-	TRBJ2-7	TGTGCCAGCAGTGAAGAGTCCCCCCCCCCTGGCTACGAGCAGTACTTC	CASSEESPPPGYEQYF
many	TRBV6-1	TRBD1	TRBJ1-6	TGTGCCAGCAGTGAATCCCAGTTCCAGGGACAGCTAAGGATTGGCTCACCCCTCCACTTT	CASSESQFQGQLRIGSPLHF
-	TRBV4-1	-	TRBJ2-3	TGCGCCAGGGGGCAAGAGGGGGGAGACCCAGAGACGCAGTATTTC	CARGQEGGDPETQYF
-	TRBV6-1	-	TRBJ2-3	TGTGCCAGGGGGTCCGGGGGTAGCGAGCGAAATACGCAGTACTTT	CARGSGGSERNTQYF
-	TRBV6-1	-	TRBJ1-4	TGTGCCAGCAGCCCAGGAGGCAGGAGTGAAAAACTGTTTTTT	CASSPGGRSEKLFF
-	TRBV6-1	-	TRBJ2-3	TGTGCCAGCCCGGGGCTGGGGGCGACAGACACGCAGTATTTC	CASPGLGATDTQYF
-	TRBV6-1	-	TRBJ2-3	TGTGCCAGCAGTGAACTACCGGGGGCCAAAGACATGCAGTATTTT	CASSELPGAKDMQYF
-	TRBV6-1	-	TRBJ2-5	TGTGCCAGCGGGGGGAACGGGGGCCGTGACCAGGAGACCCAGTACTTC	CASGGNGGRDQETQYF
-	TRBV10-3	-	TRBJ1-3	TGTGCCATCAGCGCCGCCTCAGTATCTGGAAACACCATATATTTT	CAISAASVSGNTIYF
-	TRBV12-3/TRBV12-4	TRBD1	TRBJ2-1	TGTGCCAGCAAAGGGGGCGCATTTCTCCCCAATGAGCAGTTCTTC	CASKGGAFLPNEQFF
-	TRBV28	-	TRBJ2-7	TGTGCCAGCAGCCCGGCGGGGGCCGCCTACGAGCAGTACTTC	CASSPAGAAYEQYF
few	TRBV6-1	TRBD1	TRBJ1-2	TGTGCCAGCGAACAGGGGTCCCTTGGCTACACCTTC	CASEQGSLGYTF
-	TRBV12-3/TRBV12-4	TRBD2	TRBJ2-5	TGTGCCAGCAGTTTATGGCGGGAGGTCCAAGAGACCCAGTACTTC	CASSLWREVQETQYF
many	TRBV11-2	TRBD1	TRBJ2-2	TGTGCCAGCAGCCTGGACAGGGTTGACGGGGAGCTGTTTTTT	CASSLDRVDGELFF
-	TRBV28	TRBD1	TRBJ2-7	TGTGCCAGCAGTCAACAGGGGTACGAGCAGTACTTC	CASSQQGYEQYF
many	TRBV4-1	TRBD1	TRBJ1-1	TGCGCCAGCAGCCTCCAGGGGGCTGAAGCTTTCTTT	CASSLQGAEAFF
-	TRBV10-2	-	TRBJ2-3	TGCGCCAGCAGTGGCCAGCGAGGCAAAGATACGCAGTTTTTT	CASSGQRGKDTQFF
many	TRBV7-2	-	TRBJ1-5	TGTGCCAGCAGCTTAGTTGGGGAAACTAATCAGCCCCAGCATTTT	CASSLVGETNQPQHF
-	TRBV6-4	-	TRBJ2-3	TGTGCCAGCAGTGACTCGGGGATGGGGGCCAAAGATATTCAGTATTTC	CASSDSGMGAKDIQYF
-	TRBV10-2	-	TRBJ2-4	TGCGCAGCCGGGCCAGGAGCCAAAGATATGCAGTACTTC	CAAGPGAKDMQYF
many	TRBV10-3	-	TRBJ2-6	TGTGCCATTAGCTCTGGGGCCAACGTCCTGACTTTC	CAISSGANVLTF
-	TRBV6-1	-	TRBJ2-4	TGTGCGAGCAGTCCTTGGGGGCTGCGAGCCAAAAATATTCAGTACTTC	CASSPWGLRAKNIQYF
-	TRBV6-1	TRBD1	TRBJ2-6	TGTGCCAGTAATCCGGGACAGGGAAAGGCCTACGTCCAGACTTTC	CASNPGQGKAYVQTF
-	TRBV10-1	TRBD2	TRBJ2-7	TGCGCCAGCAGTGAGTCGACGGGGGGAGGATTCTACGAGCAGTACTTC	CASSESTGGGFYEQYF
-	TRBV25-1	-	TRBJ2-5	TGTGCGGGGCTCGGGGGCGGTGACCAAGAGACTCAGTACTTC	CAGLGGGDQETQYF
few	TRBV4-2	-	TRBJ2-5	TGTGCCAGCAGCCAAGCTTACGGGAAAGAGACCCAGTACTTC	CASSQAYGKETQYF
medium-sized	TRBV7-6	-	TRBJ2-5	TGTGCCAGTTCGGGACATCAAGAGACCCAGTACTTC	CASSGHQETQYF
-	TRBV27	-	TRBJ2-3	TGTGCCAGCAGTTTAGGGCGCTTGGATACGCAGTATTTT	CASSLGRLDTQYF
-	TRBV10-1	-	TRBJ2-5	TGCGCCAGCAGCTCCGGGTCGGGCGCGGGGCAAGAGACCCAGTACTTC	CASSSGSGAGQETQYF
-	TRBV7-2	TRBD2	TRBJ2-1	TGTGCCAGCAGCTTAATCCCCCTACTAGCGGGGGGGCATAATGAGCAGTTCTTC	CASSLIPLLAGGHNEQFF
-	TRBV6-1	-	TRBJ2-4	TGTGCCAGCAGCGCCCTGGGGCGGTGGGCCAAAGATACTCAGTACTTC	CASSALGRWAKDTQYF
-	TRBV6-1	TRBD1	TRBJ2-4	TGTGCCAGCAGTCCCAGGGGGCTGCGAGCCACAAACACTCAGTATTTC	CASSPRGLRATNTQYF
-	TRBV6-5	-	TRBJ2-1	TGTGCCAGCAGATTCTCGGCTGCGAGCAGAGATGAGCAGTTCTTC	CASRFSAASRDEQFF
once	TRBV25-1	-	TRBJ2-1	TGTGCCAGCAGTGTACTCCACAATGAGCAGTTCTTC	CASSVLHNEQFF
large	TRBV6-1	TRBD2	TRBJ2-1	TGTGCCAGCAGCGCGGGACTAGCGGGGCGGGATGAGCAGTTCTTC	CASSAGLAGRDEQFF
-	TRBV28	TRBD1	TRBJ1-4	TGTGCCAGCAGTTTAGGGCAGGGGGCTAATGAAAAACTGTTTTTT	CASSLGQGANEKLFF
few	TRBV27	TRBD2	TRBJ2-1	TGTGCCAGCACGGGGGACTATCCTCCCGAGCAGTTCTTC	CASTGDYPPEQFF
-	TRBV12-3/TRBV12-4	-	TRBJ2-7	TGTGCCAGCAGAAAGGACGGAGACTACGAGCAGTACTTC	CASRKDGDYEQYF
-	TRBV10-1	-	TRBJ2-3	TGCGCGGGCAGTGGGGCGACTGTGGGGGAGACGCAGTACTTT	CAGSGATVGETQYF
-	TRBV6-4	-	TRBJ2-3	TGTGCCAGCAGTGATCCGCGGGGCACCGATACGCAGTATTTT	CASSDPRGTDTQYF
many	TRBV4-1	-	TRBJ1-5	TGCGCCAGCAGCCAAGGAGCAGGGGCGTCCAATCAGCCCCAGCATTTT	CASSQGAGASNQPQHF
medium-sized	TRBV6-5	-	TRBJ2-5	TGTGCCAGCAGGTCACGAGGGGAGACCCAGTACTTC	CASRSRGETQYF
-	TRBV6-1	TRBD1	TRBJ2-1	TGTGCCAGCAGCGAAGGGACAGGTGCCAATGAGCAGTTTTTT	CASSEGTGANEQFF
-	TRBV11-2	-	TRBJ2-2	TGTGCCAGCAGCTTAGGGGCCGGCCCCCCGAACACCGGGGAGCTGTTTTTT	CASSLGAGPPNTGELFF
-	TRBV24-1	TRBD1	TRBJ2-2	TGTGCCACCAGGGGGACAGGGGAAGCCGGGGAGCTGTTTTTT	CATRGTGEAGELFF
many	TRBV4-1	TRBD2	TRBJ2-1	TGCGCCAGCAGCCAAGCCATGAGCGGGGGGGGATACAATGAGCAGTTCTTC	CASSQAMSGGGYNEQFF
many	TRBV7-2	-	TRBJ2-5	TGTGCCAGCAGCTTACAGGGGCAAGAGACCCAGTACTTC	CASSLQGQETQYF
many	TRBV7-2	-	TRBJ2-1	TGTGCCAGCAGCCCATGGGGGGTTTCCAATGAGCAGTTCTTC	CASSPWGVSNEQFF
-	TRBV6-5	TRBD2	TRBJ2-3	TGTGCCAGCAGTTACTCGGGACTAGCGAGAACACACAACACAGATACGCAGTATTTT	CASSYSGLARTHNTDTQYF
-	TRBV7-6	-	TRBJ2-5	TGTGCGAGGCGCGTGGGGACTGGCCAGGAGACCCAGTACTTT	CARRVGTGQETQYF
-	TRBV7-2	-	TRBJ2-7	TGTCCCAGCAGCGCCTCGAGGCGGGGAGCCAAAGACACGCAGTACTTC	CPSSASRRGAKDTQYF
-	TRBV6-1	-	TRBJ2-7	TGTGCCAGCAGTCCGAGCGTGTGGGGCCAAAATATGCAGTACTTC	CASSPSVWGQNMQYF
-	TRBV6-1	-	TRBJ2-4	TGTGCCAGCAGTCGCCCGGGGCTGTGGGGCTTAAACATTCAGTATTTC	CASSRPGLWGLNIQYF
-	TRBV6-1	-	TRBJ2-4	TGTGCCAGCAGTGAACCCGGCAACAGGGTCTTAATAGCCAAAAACATTCAGTACTTC	CASSEPGNRVLIAKNIQYF
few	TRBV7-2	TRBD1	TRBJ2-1	TGTGCCAGCAGCGCAGACAGGGATCCCTCCTACAATGAGCAGTTCTTC	CASSADRDPSYNEQFF
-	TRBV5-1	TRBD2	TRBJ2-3	TGCGCCAGCAGCTTGGGGCTGACGGGGGGGGACCTAGATACGCAGTATTTT	CASSLGLTGGDLDTQYF
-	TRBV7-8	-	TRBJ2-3	TGTGCCAGCAGCCTAGAAATCCGGGCTGTGAGCACCGAGGCGCAGTATTTT	CASSLEIRAVSTEAQYF